This entry concerns a single T cell receptor (beta chain). The sample comes from a study of blood T cell repertoires in COVID-19. In the original processing: Reference gene primer amplification yielded estimated nucleated cell counts. Produced via immunoSEQ multiplex PCR; TCRdb's table is partial and in-frame only. That table is the source of V, J and clone size, and D and trimming were worked out from the DNA. The sample yields approximately 80,000 clones, roughly 86% seen once. The sample taken for sequencing was peripheral blood. The receptor was isolated from a man aged 55 to 70 with acute or convalescent COVID-19.

The CDR3 reads CASSLGTGGNQPQHF. As DNA, the CDR3 is TGTGCCAGCAGCTTAGGGACAGGGGGCAATCAGCCCCAGCATTTT. The chain uses TRBV7-2 and TRBJ1-5, with 9 positions matching TRBD1. J was trimmed by 2 bases and V by 1 base; bases with no gene match: 0. The length of the CDR3 is 15 residues. Germline V gene sequence: CDR1 SGHTA, CDR2 FQGNSA.